A single sample is the source of the 15 T cell receptor beta chains below, sequenced in a study of low-dose radiotherapy and immunotherapy resistance in tumors (dated by TCRdb to between 2022 and 2023). The run used an Illumina HiSeq 2500. First-strand cDNA was synthesized using Superscript III and a set of TRAV- and TRBV-specific primers, so that both TCRalpha and TCRbeta chains were covered. TCRs were amplified with Phusion for roughly 20 PCR cycles using a constant-region primer together with the adapter attached to the V primers. TCRdb applied fastp at Q25 and MiXCR to the public reads, then kept only in-frame beta chains. Under each unique CDR3 protein, matching rows form one entry showing the most common genes and DNA. The sample profile shows tens of thousands of distinct CDR3 sequences; 18% of them were found once. Jointly, the top ten make up less than 3.5% of the sample. This specimen's time point label, interpreted: before trial treatment.

Sequenced here: PBMCs, sampled before treatment. The receptors shown here come from a male donor with prostate cancer.

This clonotype showed up many times. The chain joins TRBV5-1 to TRBJ2-7; 8 bases are shared with TRBD1. V was clipped by 4 bases and J by 2 bases; unmatched bases: 5. Germline CDR1 reads SGHRS; CDR2 reads YFSETQ. The CDR3 has 14 amino acids. This chain's CDR3 is CASSQQGGTYEQYF. CDR3 in DNA: TGCGCCAGCAGCCAACAGGGGGGAACCTACGAGCAGTACTTC.

Concerning this clonotype: Only one base separates this from a far larger clonotype, so it likely reflects a read error. This chain uses TRBV7-8 with TRBJ2-1; perhaps TRBD2 as D (5 bases). Germline values: CDR1 SGHVS, CDR2 FQNEAQ. Between the trimmed V and J ends, which lost 5 bases and 13 bases, there was a span of 30 bases. This CDR3 is built from 17 residues. CDR3 in amino acids: CASSGTVSAGVSETQFF. In DNA form, the CDR3 reads TGTGCCAGCAGCGGAACGGTATCGGCGGGCGTCAGTGAGACCCAGTTCTTC.

The CDR3 region is CSVETGSTDTQYF. As DNA, the CDR3 is TGCAGCGTTGAAACGGGAAGCACAGATACGCAGTATTTT. J is TRBJ2-3 and V is TRBV29-1; perhaps TRBD2 as D (5 bases). The V and J ends lost 2 bases and 0 bases respectively, with 6 bases between them. Germline V gives CDR1 SQVTM, CDR2 ANQGSEA. The CDR3 runs to 13 residues.

There are many counts of this clonotype. This sequence joins TRBV27 and TRBJ2-5; D is ambiguous. Per the germline V gene, CDR1 is MNHEY and CDR2 is SMNVEV (reference sequence). The ends were cut back, 4 bases at V and 2 bases at J, with 11 bases in the middle. The CDR3 has 14 amino acids. CDR3 coding DNA: TGTGCCAGCAGTTCCTTACATTTTCAAGAGACCCAGTACTTC. Protein sequence: CASSSLHFQETQYF.

This clonotype was recorded many times. At one end the junction does not follow the germline gene, possibly because of a read error. CDR3: CAWITSGGTSSLF. The CDR3 DNA reads as TGTGCCTGGATCACTAGCGGGGGGACCTCTAGTCTCTTC. The chain uses TRBV30 and TRBJ2-1; 12 positions match TRBD2. Germline CDR1 reads GTSNPN; CDR2 reads SVGIG (reference sequence). The CDR3 runs to 13 residues.

This clonotype was picked up many times. The chain couples TRBV11-2 to TRBJ2-7; 7 bases align to TRBD2. CDR1 and CDR2 (germline): SGHAT, FQNNGV. The CDR3 is 14 amino acids. V lost 5 bases, J lost 9 bases, and 13 bases stayed unmatched. The DNA of the CDR3 is TGTGCCAGCAGCATAGGGAGGGGCTTCCAGTTGCAGTACTTC. Protein product: CASSIGRGFQLQYF.

Many counts were recorded for this clonotype. The chain links TRBV6-2 or TRBV6-3 to TRBJ1-3; maybe TRBD1 (6 bases). V gave up 5 bases and J gave up 4 bases, with 12 bases separating them. This CDR3 is built from 14 residues. CDR1 and CDR2 (germline): MNHEY, SVGEGT. Written as DNA, the CDR3 is TGTGCCAGCAGTGAACAGGGCAGCGGAAACACCATATATTTT. Encoded protein: CASSEQGSGNTIYF.

This clonotype was found many times. The chain combines TRBV28 with TRBJ1-2; D is uncertain. The V gene's germline CDR1 is MDHEN and CDR2 SYDVKM. V lost 1 base to trimming and J lost 7 bases, with 7 bases between them. The CDR3 is 12 amino acids. The CDR3 nucleotides are TGTGCCAGCAGTTTATATCGAGGTGGCTACACCTTC. It specifies CASSLYRGGYTF.

The sample holds many counts of this clonotype. V usage is TRBV14 and J usage is TRBJ2-2; D is ambiguous. V gave up 2 bases and J gave up 10 bases, with 5 bases separating them. The length of the CDR3 is 11 residues. Germline V gives CDR1 SGHDN, CDR2 FVKESK. The CDR3 nucleotides are TGTGCCAGCAGCCAAATGGAGGAGCTGTTTTTT. This translates into CASSQMEELFF.

This clonotype was seen more than once but under ten times. A much larger clone lies one base from this, so it may be a read error. The chain carries TRBV6-5 and TRBJ2-2; a weak D match, TRBD2 (6 bases). The V gene's germline CDR1 is MNHEY and CDR2 SVGAGI. The CDR3 runs 15 residues. The CDR3 spells CAGSYSVSGTGELFF. The DNA for the CDR3 is TGTGCCGGCAGTTACTCAGTTAGCGGCACCGGGGAGCTGTTTTTT.

This clonotype was seen at least ten times. V gene TRBV7-6 combines with J gene TRBJ2-2, with unresolved D. The germline gives CDR1 SGHVS, CDR2 FNYEAQ. Trimming left V 5 bases short and J 2 bases short, with 9 bases between. The CDR3 sequence is 14 residues long. CDR3 DNA sequence: TGTGCCAGCAGCGCTCGACTTAACACCGGGGAGCTGTTTTTT. This gives the protein CASSARLNTGELFF.

This rearrangement joins TRBV20-1 to TRBJ2-7; the match to TRBD2 covers 9 bases. Per germline, CDR1 DFQATT and CDR2 SNEGSKA (reference sequence). The CDR3 is made up of 14 amino acids. The V gene end was trimmed by 6 bases and the J gene end by 4 bases; junction bases not matched to a gene: 10. The CDR3 DNA is TGCAGTGCCACCCCCCCCAGCGGGGGGTACGAGCAGTACTTC. This encodes CSATPPSGGYEQYF.

This clonotype was seen ten or more times. Mismatch with germline at one junction end may stem from a read error. The chain uses TRBV5-1 and TRBJ2-1; the D is unclear. The CDR3 runs to 11 residues. Looked up from germline, CDR1 is SGHRS and CDR2 is YFSETQ. The CDR3 sequence: CASSLRDEQFF. In DNA, the CDR3 is TGTGCCAGCAGCTTAAGGGATGAGCAGTTCTTC.

This clonotype was seen many times. CDR3 nucleotides: TGTGCCAGCACCTCGGGGGGGCCAGGGACGCAGTATTTT. This gives the protein CASTSGGPGTQYF. The chain has TRBV7-2 and TRBJ2-3, with TRBD2 identical over 8 bases. V lost 7 bases to trimming and J lost 9 bases; unmatched junction nucleotides: 9. Germline CDR1 SGHTA, CDR2 FQGNSA. The CDR3 totals 13 residues.

This clonotype showed up many times. The chain employs TRBV4-1 and TRBJ2-7; D not resolved. The V gene lost 1 base and the J gene lost 3 bases, with 10 bases spanning the gap. The CDR3 runs to 14 residues. Germline V gene data show CDR1 as MGHRA and CDR2 as YSYEKL. CDR3 in DNA: TGCGCCAGCAGCCAAGTAGGGAATCTCTACGAGCAGTACTTC. It specifies CASSQVGNLYEQYF.